Listed below are T cell receptor beta chains from one sample, sequenced in a study of CD8 T cells in ankylosing spondylitis. TCRdb passed the 5' RACE reads through MiXCR, listing each CDR3 protein once. Of a few hundred thousand distinct CDR3 sequences in the sample, about 20% were seen once. The sequencing input was blood, either unsorted or a sorted T cell fraction (not recorded which). The receptors here all came from a female donor with ankylosing spondylitis or in good health (not recorded which). Both conserved end residues are part of each CDR3. A D gene is named only where the DNA matches it firmly. Clone size is shown for a subset of rows, as once, few, many or a class of expanded clone.

d_gene,j_gene,abundance,v_gene,CDR3aa,CDR3nt
TRBD2,TRBJ2-5,few,TRBV20-1,CSARVASGMETQYF,TGCAGTGCTAGAGTTGCTAGCGGAATGGAGACCCAGTACTTC
TRBD1,TRBJ1-2,.,TRBV28,CASSWGQNYGYTF,TGTGCCAGCAGTTGGGGACAGAACTATGGCTACACCTTC
TRBD1,TRBJ2-1,few,TRBV20-1,CSAKYETGFDEQFF,TGCAGTGCTAAATATGAGACAGGGTTCGATGAGCAGTTCTTC
.,TRBJ1-2,few,TRBV12-3/TRBV12-4,CASSLVQHYGYTF,TGTGCCAGCAGTTTAGTACAGCACTATGGCTACACCTTC
.,TRBJ2-5,.,TRBV20-1,CSARDGRNQETQYF,TGCAGTGCTAGAGATGGACGGAACCAAGAGACCCAGTACTTC
.,TRBJ1-2,few,TRBV19,CASSIPGLSGYTF,TGTGCCAGTAGTATTCCCGGACTGTCCGGCTACACCTTC
.,TRBJ1-4,.,TRBV5-3,CAGDPRAEKLFF,TGTGCCGGGGATCCGAGGGCCGAAAAACTGTTTTTT
.,TRBJ1-1,.,TRBV29-1,CSMSRGNTEAFF,TGCAGCATGAGCAGGGGTAACACTGAAGCTTTCTTT
TRBD1,TRBJ1-2,.,TRBV15,CATSREDRSGYTF,TGTGCCACCAGCAGGGAGGACAGGAGCGGCTACACCTTC
.,TRBJ1-2,few,TRBV7-6,CASSLGSHYGYTF,TGTGCCAGCAGCTTAGGCAGTCACTATGGCTACACCTTC
.,TRBJ2-7,.,TRBV20-1,CSATGSSYEQYF,TGCAGTGCTACGGGGAGCTCCTACGAGCAGTACTTC
.,TRBJ2-7,.,TRBV3-1,CASSQTRGEQYF,TGTGCCAGCAGCCAAACCCGGGGAGAGCAGTACTTC
.,TRBJ2-3,many,TRBV7-9,CASSLFVDTQYF,TGTGCCAGCAGCTTATTTGTAGATACGCAGTATTTT
.,TRBJ1-2,.,TRBV7-2,CASSASLVSHGYTF,TGTGCCAGCAGCGCTAGCCTAGTATCACATGGCTACACCTTC
.,TRBJ2-3,.,TRBV4-3,CASSSEVDPSTDTQYF,TGCGCCAGCAGCTCGGAGGTTGACCCGAGCACAGATACGCAGTATTTT
.,TRBJ1-6,.,TRBV13,CASRFRVGSPLHF,TGTGCCAGCAGATTCAGGGTTGGTTCACCCCTCCACTTT
TRBD2,TRBJ2-1,.,TRBV5-6,CASSPTSGSHDEQFF,TGTGCCAGCAGCCCGACTAGCGGGTCTCACGATGAGCAGTTCTTC
.,TRBJ1-2,few,TRBV12-3/TRBV12-4,CASSFLGARGYTF,TGTGCCAGCAGTTTCCTCGGGGCGAGGGGCTACACCTTC
.,TRBJ2-5,.,TRBV4-3,CASSQDLRRETQYF,TGCGCCAGCAGCCAAGATCTCCGACGGGAGACCCAGTACTTC
.,TRBJ2-2,.,TRBV2,CASSELGTGELFF,TGTGCCAGCAGTGAACTTGGGACCGGGGAGCTGTTTTTT
.,TRBJ2-3,.,TRBV7-2,CASSFFSADTQYF,TGTGCCAGCAGCTTTTTCAGTGCAGATACGCAGTATTTT
.,TRBJ2-5,.,TRBV2,CASRWGAETQYF,TGTGCCAGCAGATGGGGGGCCGAGACCCAGTACTTC
TRBD2,TRBJ2-7,.,TRBV5-1,CASSLEAGGPGEQYF,TGCGCCAGCAGCTTGGAGGCGGGAGGGCCGGGCGAGCAGTACTTC
.,TRBJ1-2,many,TRBV29-1,CSGGQGMDYGYTF,TGCAGCGGGGGGCAGGGGATGGACTATGGCTACACCTTC
.,TRBJ2-7,.,TRBV7-2,CASRLGLGTQQYF,TGTGCCAGCAGATTAGGGTTGGGAACTCAGCAGTACTTC
TRBD2,TRBJ2-7,.,TRBV4-3,CASSQGLAGVYEQYF,TGCGCCAGCAGCCAAGGACTAGCGGGGGTCTACGAGCAGTACTTC
TRBD1,TRBJ2-2,.,TRBV10-1,CASRAGTGDHTGELFF,TGCGCCAGCAGAGCCGGGACAGGGGATCACACCGGGGAGCTGTTTTTT
TRBD1,TRBJ1-6,.,TRBV20-1,CSASGQGYGNSPLHF,TGCAGTGCTAGTGGACAGGGGTACGGGAATTCACCCCTCCACTTT
TRBD2,TRBJ2-2,few,TRBV5-1,CASSFRLAANTGELFF,TGCGCCAGCAGCTTCCGACTAGCGGCGAACACCGGGGAGCTGTTTTTT
.,TRBJ2-3,few,TRBV6-5,CASSLKSGWGTDTQYF,TGTGCCAGCAGTTTGAAAAGTGGATGGGGCACAGATACGCAGTATTTT
TRBD1,TRBJ2-1,.,TRBV7-9,CASSIRQGWGDEQFF,TGTGCCAGCAGCATCAGACAGGGGTGGGGCGATGAGCAGTTCTTC
.,TRBJ2-5,.,TRBV20-1,CSVGEVQETQYF,TGCAGTGTTGGAGAGGTCCAAGAGACCCAGTACTTC
.,TRBJ2-2,.,TRBV6-1,CASRPQGGPGELFF,TGTGCCAGCAGGCCGCAGGGGGGCCCCGGGGAGCTGTTTTTT
.,TRBJ2-1,many,TRBV28,CASSFQGGESENEQFF,TGTGCCAGCAGTTTCCAAGGGGGGGAGTCAGAAAATGAGCAGTTCTTC
TRBD2,TRBJ2-1,.,TRBV2,CASSATSGRGNEQFF,TGTGCCAGCAGTGCGACTAGCGGGAGAGGTAATGAGCAGTTCTTC
.,TRBJ2-7,many,TRBV7-2,CAVRGLNRYEQYF,TGTGCTGTCCGAGGGCTCAATCGGTACGAGCAGTACTTC
.,TRBJ2-1,.,TRBV7-9,CASSPNGQVGSEQFF,TGTGCCAGCAGCCCAAATGGGCAGGTAGGGAGTGAGCAGTTCTTC
TRBD1,TRBJ2-7,many,TRBV24-1,CATSEIGLRDRETYEQYF,TGTGCCACCAGTGAGATCGGGCTCCGGGACAGGGAGACCTACGAGCAGTACTTC
TRBD2,TRBJ2-5,few,TRBV20-1,CSARGLAGGPVETQYF,TGCAGTGCTAGGGGACTAGCGGGAGGGCCGGTAGAGACCCAGTACTTC
.,TRBJ2-7,few,TRBV7-9,CASSLDRVRYEQYF,TGTGCCAGCAGCTTAGATCGGGTCCGGTACGAGCAGTACTTC
.,TRBJ2-1,few,TRBV6-2/TRBV6-3,CASSSQGNEQFF,TGTGCCAGCAGTTCCCAGGGCAATGAGCAGTTCTTC
.,TRBJ2-7,many,TRBV15,CATSRDRGSSYEQYF,TGTGCCACCAGCAGAGATAGAGGGAGCTCCTACGAGCAGTACTTC
TRBD1,TRBJ2-7,.,TRBV9,CASSVSSEGASYEQYF,TGTGCCAGCAGCGTAAGTAGCGAGGGGGCCTCCTACGAGCAGTACTTC
.,TRBJ1-2,few,TRBV25-1,CASSVQDGSGYGYTF,TGTGCCAGCAGTGTCCAGGACGGGTCTGGGTATGGCTACACCTTC
TRBD1,TRBJ1-5,.,TRBV29-1,CSVAFDRVGQPQHF,TGCAGCGTTGCTTTTGACAGGGTGGGTCAGCCCCAGCATTTT
.,TRBJ2-6,few,TRBV20-1,CSAISPSGANVLTF,TGCAGTGCTATAAGCCCCTCTGGGGCCAACGTCCTGACTTTC
.,TRBJ2-1,.,TRBV4-2,CASSPVLSYNEQFF,TGTGCCAGCAGCCCAGTCCTCTCCTACAATGAGCAGTTCTTC
.,TRBJ2-7,many,TRBV12-3/TRBV12-4,CASSSRGGITYEQYF,TGTGCCAGCAGTTCTCGCGGGGGCATCACCTACGAGCAGTACTTC
.,TRBJ1-1,.,TRBV20-1,CSARPPGTTEAFF,TGCAGTGCCAGGCCCCCCGGAACCACTGAAGCTTTCTTT
.,TRBJ1-1,few,TRBV29-1,CSVTSTPDTEAFF,TGCAGCGTTACGTCCACCCCGGACACTGAAGCTTTCTTT
.,TRBJ2-3,.,TRBV18,CASSQTPGADTQYF,TGTGCCAGCTCACAAACCCCGGGCGCAGATACGCAGTATTTT